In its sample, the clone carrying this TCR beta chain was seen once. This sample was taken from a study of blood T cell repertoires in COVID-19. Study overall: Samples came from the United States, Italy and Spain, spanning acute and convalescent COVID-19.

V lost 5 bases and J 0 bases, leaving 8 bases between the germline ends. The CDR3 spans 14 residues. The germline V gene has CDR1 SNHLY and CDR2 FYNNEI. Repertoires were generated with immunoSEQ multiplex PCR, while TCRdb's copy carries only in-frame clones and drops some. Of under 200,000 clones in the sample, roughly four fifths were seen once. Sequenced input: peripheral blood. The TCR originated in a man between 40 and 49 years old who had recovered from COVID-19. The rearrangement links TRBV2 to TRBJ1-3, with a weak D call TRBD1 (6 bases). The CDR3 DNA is TGTGCCAGCAGTACAGGGACCTCTGGAAACACCATATATTTT. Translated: CASSTGTSGNTIYF.